The rows below give T cell receptor beta chains drawn from one sample of a study of CD8 T cells in ankylosing spondylitis. TCRdb re-called the 5' RACE reads with MiXCR, one entry per CDR3 protein. The sample shows 300,000 to 350,000 distinct CDR3 sequences, 20% of them seen only once. Sequenced sample: blood, either unsorted or a sorted T cell fraction (not recorded which). All receptors come from a female donor with ankylosing spondylitis or in good health (not recorded which). CDR3s include the opening cysteine and the closing phenylalanine or tryptophan. The order of the fields is CDR3 DNA, CDR3 protein, J gene, clone size, CDR3 length, D gene, V gene. D genes are given only for firm matches. The size field is filled for only some rows; it gives once, few, many or a size class.

TGTGCCTCCCGGGGGGGAGGGGTCGAGACCCAGTACTTC	CASRGGGVETQYF	TRBJ2-5	few	13	TRBD2	TRBV12-3/TRBV12-4
TGTGCCAGCAGTTTCGGCAGGGGCCGGAACTATGGCTACACCTTC	CASSFGRGRNYGYTF	TRBJ1-2	.	15	.	TRBV28
TGTGCCATCAGTACAGGGGTTAGCACAGATACGCAGTATTTT	CAISTGVSTDTQYF	TRBJ2-3	.	14	TRBD1	TRBV10-3
TGCAGCGTCGGTAAGGGGGGACCGATAACCAACTACGAGCAGTACTTC	CSVGKGGPITNYEQYF	TRBJ2-7	.	16	.	TRBV29-1
TGTGCCAGCAGTCGGAGGGTTGGGGCTTCCAACACCGGGGAGCTGTTTTTT	CASSRRVGASNTGELFF	TRBJ2-2	.	17	.	TRBV28
TGTGCCAGCAGTTCCACAGGGGGCGAGCCTCAGCCCCAGCATTTT	CASSSTGGEPQPQHF	TRBJ1-5	.	15	TRBD1	TRBV27
TGCAGCGTGGCCGTCGGGGGAGATAGGACTGAAGCTTTCTTT	CSVAVGGDRTEAFF	TRBJ1-1	many	14	.	TRBV29-1
TGTGCCAGCAGCCCTGGTCGGACTAGCGGGAGAGGCGAGCAGTTCTTC	CASSPGRTSGRGEQFF	TRBJ2-1	.	16	TRBD2	TRBV7-2
TGCAGTGCTTGGGGGGGAAGGGGCAATCAGCCCCAGCATTTT	CSAWGGRGNQPQHF	TRBJ1-5	.	14	.	TRBV20-1
TGCAGTGCTACCCCCCCAGGGGGACAGGGATACAATGAGCAGTTCTTC	CSATPPGGQGYNEQFF	TRBJ2-1	.	16	TRBD1	TRBV20-1
TGTGCCAGCTCACCAGCCTTTGCGGCCATACGTAGCTCCTACAATGAGCAGTTCTTC	CASSPAFAAIRSSYNEQFF	TRBJ2-1	.	19	.	TRBV18
TGTGCCAGCAGCTCGTTTCGCGCGGCAGTTAATTCACCCCTCCACTTT	CASSSFRAAVNSPLHF	TRBJ1-6	few	16	.	TRBV7-9
TGTGCCAGCAGGAGGGCGGCGAACACCGGGGAGCTGTTTTTT	CASRRAANTGELFF	TRBJ2-2	.	14	.	TRBV2
TGCAGCGTTGAAGGAGGAAACCCTCCAACTAATGAAAAACTGTTTTTT	CSVEGGNPPTNEKLFF	TRBJ1-4	.	16	.	TRBV29-1
TGTGCCAGCAGCGTGGGGGGACTAGCGGGAGCAGGACCGCGCGCGAACACCGGGGAGCTGTTTTTT	CASSVGGLAGAGPRANTGELFF	TRBJ2-2	.	22	TRBD2	TRBV9
TGCAGTGCGGGCAGGTTATCGGGCGAGCAGTACTTC	CSAGRLSGEQYF	TRBJ2-7	.	12	.	TRBV20-1
TGTGCCAGCAGCTTAGGCGGCACCTTGGACATTCAGTACTTC	CASSLGGTLDIQYF	TRBJ2-4	.	14	.	TRBV7-2
TGTGCCAGCAGGTTCCTAGCGAACACAGATACGCAGTATTTT	CASRFLANTDTQYF	TRBJ2-3	few	14	.	TRBV2
TGTGCCAGCAGGAAGGGGCCCCAAGAGACCCAGTACTTC	CASRKGPQETQYF	TRBJ2-5	few	13	.	TRBV7-2
TGTGCCAGCAGTTACTCGAAGTTTGTAGCCGCCGAAGCTTTCTTT	CASSYSKFVAAEAFF	TRBJ1-1	few	15	.	TRBV6-2/TRBV6-3
TGCAGTGCTACGGACAGGGGGGGACAGCCCCAGCATTTT	CSATDRGGQPQHF	TRBJ1-5	many	13	TRBD1	TRBV20-1
TGCAGTGCTAACAGGGAAGGGGCTAATGGCTACACCTTC	CSANREGANGYTF	TRBJ1-2	few	13	.	TRBV20-1
TGCAGTGCTCCCCCGAGGCTAGCGGGAGGAGGAAATGAGCAGTTCTTC	CSAPPRLAGGGNEQFF	TRBJ2-1	.	16	TRBD2	TRBV20-1
TGCAGTGCTATATCCCCACCAAGCAACAATGAGCAGTTCTTC	CSAISPPSNNEQFF	TRBJ2-1	few	14	.	TRBV20-1
TGTGCCAGCGGACTAGCGGGAGTTGACAATGAGCAGTTCTTC	CASGLAGVDNEQFF	TRBJ2-1	.	14	TRBD2	TRBV11-3
TGCAGTGCGGCCGGGACTAGCGGTTACTACGAGCAGTACTTC	CSAAGTSGYYEQYF	TRBJ2-7	few	14	TRBD2	TRBV20-1
TGTGCCAGTAGCGGACGGTCTAACTATGGCTACACCTTC	CASSGRSNYGYTF	TRBJ1-2	.	13	.	TRBV19
TGTGCCAGCAGCTTAACAGGGGGCGTAAATCAGCCCCAGCATTTT	CASSLTGGVNQPQHF	TRBJ1-5	many	15	TRBD1	TRBV7-2